The rows below give T cell receptor beta chains drawn from one sample of a study of T cell responses to AZD1222 COVID-19 vaccine. Libraries were prepared by immunoSEQ multiplex PCR; TCRdb keeps only in-frame clonotypes and omits some of them. The data show about 140,000 clones, more than 70% seen once. The sequencing used peripheral blood, collected 28 days after the second AZD1222 dose. The receptors were sampled from an adult who received the AZD1222 COVID-19 vaccine. Both conserved end residues are part of each CDR3. Fields, in order: V gene, D gene, J gene, clone size, CDR3 protein, CDR3 DNA. The D gene is left open where the match is weak. The listing skips clone size in some rows; elsewhere it reads once, few, many or a size class.

v_gene: TRBV5-1; d_gene: NA; j_gene: TRBJ1-1; abundance: once; CDR3aa: CASSSPRTGQNTEAFF; CDR3nt: TGCGCCAGCAGCTCCCCGCGGACGGGGCAGAACACTGAAGCTTTCTTT
v_gene: TRBV28; d_gene: NA; j_gene: TRBJ1-4; abundance: NA; CDR3aa: CASRLSRATNEKLFF; CDR3nt: TGTGCCAGCAGGTTGTCAAGGGCGACTAATGAAAAACTGTTTTTT
v_gene: TRBV5-1; d_gene: NA; j_gene: TRBJ2-5; abundance: NA; CDR3aa: CASSGQDGRQETQYF; CDR3nt: TGCGCCAGCAGCGGGCAGGACGGACGCCAAGAGACCCAGTACTTC
v_gene: TRBV9; d_gene: NA; j_gene: TRBJ1-3; abundance: NA; CDR3aa: CASSVGGEGGNTIYF; CDR3nt: TGTGCCAGCAGCGTCGGAGGGGAGGGTGGAAACACCATATATTTT
v_gene: TRBV4-2; d_gene: NA; j_gene: TRBJ1-1; abundance: NA; CDR3aa: CASSQGQNLNTEAFF; CDR3nt: TGTGCCAGCAGCCAAGGACAAAATTTGAACACTGAAGCTTTCTTT
v_gene: TRBV19; d_gene: NA; j_gene: TRBJ1-1; abundance: once; CDR3aa: CASSIDQVGTEAFF; CDR3nt: TGTGCCAGTAGTATAGATCAGGTGGGCACTGAAGCTTTCTTT
v_gene: TRBV6-5; d_gene: NA; j_gene: TRBJ1-6; abundance: NA; CDR3aa: CASRILQGLNSPLHF; CDR3nt: TGTGCCAGCAGGATCTTACAGGGTTTGAATTCACCCCTCCACTTT
v_gene: TRBV4-2; d_gene: NA; j_gene: TRBJ1-1; abundance: few; CDR3aa: CASSRGQEAEAFF; CDR3nt: TGTGCCAGCAGCCGCGGTCAGGAGGCTGAAGCTTTCTTT
v_gene: TRBV20-1; d_gene: NA; j_gene: TRBJ2-1; abundance: NA; CDR3aa: CSGVEYNEQFF; CDR3nt: TGCAGTGGGGTGGAATACAATGAGCAGTTCTTC
v_gene: TRBV7-2; d_gene: TRBD2; j_gene: TRBJ2-5; abundance: NA; CDR3aa: CASSPPGDSGGVGTQYF; CDR3nt: TGTGCCAGCAGCCCTCCTGGGGATAGCGGGGGCGTAGGGACCCAGTACTTC
v_gene: TRBV5-1; d_gene: NA; j_gene: TRBJ1-1; abundance: NA; CDR3aa: CASSLVPGRLNTEAFF; CDR3nt: TGCGCCAGCAGCTTAGTCCCGGGACGGTTGAACACTGAAGCTTTCTTT
v_gene: TRBV5-4; d_gene: TRBD2; j_gene: TRBJ2-5; abundance: once; CDR3aa: CASSLAGGPETQYF; CDR3nt: TGTGCCAGCAGCTTAGCGGGAGGGCCGGAGACCCAGTACTTC
v_gene: TRBV5-1; d_gene: NA; j_gene: TRBJ2-7; abundance: NA; CDR3aa: CASSLGQATYEQYF; CDR3nt: TGCGCCAGCAGCTTGGGACAGGCCACCTACGAGCAGTACTTC
v_gene: TRBV5-1; d_gene: TRBD1; j_gene: TRBJ1-2; abundance: NA; CDR3aa: CASGGTAAYGYTF; CDR3nt: TGCGCCAGCGGAGGGACAGCCGCTTATGGCTACACCTTC
v_gene: TRBV7-2; d_gene: NA; j_gene: TRBJ1-2; abundance: NA; CDR3aa: CASSRGGLYGYTF; CDR3nt: TGTGCCAGCAGTAGGGGGGGACTCTATGGCTACACCTTC
v_gene: TRBV7-9; d_gene: NA; j_gene: TRBJ2-2; abundance: once; CDR3aa: CASSLVGGGELFF; CDR3nt: TGTGCCAGCAGCTTAGTTGGTGGCGGGGAGCTGTTTTTT
v_gene: TRBV15; d_gene: NA; j_gene: TRBJ2-2; abundance: NA; CDR3aa: CATSHQAIGTGELFF; CDR3nt: TGTGCCACCAGCCACCAAGCGATAGGAACCGGGGAGCTGTTTTTT
v_gene: TRBV5-6; d_gene: NA; j_gene: TRBJ2-7; abundance: NA; CDR3aa: CASSLRQGAYEQYF; CDR3nt: TGTGCCAGCAGCTTGAGGCAGGGAGCCTACGAGCAGTACTTC
v_gene: TRBV18; d_gene: TRBD1; j_gene: TRBJ1-4; abundance: NA; CDR3aa: CASSSTGGLLFF; CDR3nt: TGTGCCAGCTCTTCTACAGGGGGGCTACTGTTTTTT
v_gene: TRBV12-5; d_gene: NA; j_gene: TRBJ1-1; abundance: NA; CDR3aa: CASGRKKRGSPAFF; CDR3nt: TGTGCTAGTGGCCGGAAAAAGAGGGGCTCGCCGGCTTTCTTT
v_gene: TRBV6-2/TRBV6-3; d_gene: TRBD2; j_gene: TRBJ2-2; abundance: NA; CDR3aa: CASSDRGRGTGELFF; CDR3nt: TGTGCCAGCAGCGACCGCGGGAGGGGGACCGGGGAGCTGTTTTTT
v_gene: TRBV19; d_gene: TRBD1; j_gene: TRBJ1-5; abundance: NA; CDR3aa: CASRRTGGNQPQHF; CDR3nt: TGTGCCAGTAGACGGACAGGGGGAAATCAGCCCCAGCATTTT
v_gene: TRBV2; d_gene: TRBD1; j_gene: TRBJ2-7; abundance: once; CDR3aa: CASSGGTGFEQYF; CDR3nt: TGTGCCAGCAGTGGTGGGACAGGGTTCGAGCAGTACTTC
v_gene: TRBV5-8; d_gene: TRBD1; j_gene: TRBJ2-7; abundance: NA; CDR3aa: CASSGGTGYYEQYF; CDR3nt: TGTGCCAGCAGCGGTGGGACAGGATACTACGAGCAGTACTTC
v_gene: TRBV27; d_gene: NA; j_gene: TRBJ1-2; abundance: NA; CDR3aa: CASSLGHQDGYTF; CDR3nt: TGTGCCAGCAGTTTAGGGCACCAGGATGGCTACACCTTC
v_gene: TRBV6-5; d_gene: TRBD1; j_gene: TRBJ1-2; abundance: NA; CDR3aa: CASRLDRRDYGYTF; CDR3nt: TGTGCCAGCCGCCTGGACAGGCGGGACTATGGCTACACCTTC
v_gene: TRBV4-2; d_gene: NA; j_gene: TRBJ1-1; abundance: NA; CDR3aa: CASSQEAGPEAFF; CDR3nt: TGTGCCAGCAGCCAAGAAGCGGGGCCTGAAGCTTTCTTT
v_gene: TRBV2; d_gene: TRBD1; j_gene: TRBJ1-2; abundance: once; CDR3aa: CASISDSTQGDYGYTF; CDR3nt: TGTGCCAGCATCTCGGACAGTACGCAGGGGGACTATGGCTACACCTTC
v_gene: TRBV19; d_gene: NA; j_gene: TRBJ2-3; abundance: NA; CDR3aa: CASSIGGVTDTQYF; CDR3nt: TGTGCCAGTAGTATAGGGGGTGTCACAGATACGCAGTATTTT
v_gene: TRBV6-5; d_gene: NA; j_gene: TRBJ1-1; abundance: NA; CDR3aa: CASSFRPGAEAFF; CDR3nt: TGTGCCAGCAGTTTCCGGCCGGGGGCAGAAGCTTTCTTT
v_gene: TRBV27; d_gene: TRBD2; j_gene: TRBJ2-2; abundance: once; CDR3aa: CASSPSSGGGTGELFF; CDR3nt: TGTGCCAGCAGTCCCTCTAGCGGGGGGGGCACCGGGGAGCTGTTTTTT
v_gene: TRBV5-1; d_gene: NA; j_gene: TRBJ1-1; abundance: NA; CDR3aa: CASSLGPQGVNTEAFF; CDR3nt: TGCGCCAGCAGCTTGGGTCCCCAGGGAGTGAACACTGAAGCTTTCTTT
v_gene: TRBV30; d_gene: TRBD1; j_gene: TRBJ1-3; abundance: NA; CDR3aa: CASTIPRQGSTGNTIYF; CDR3nt: TGTGCCTCCACTATCCCTAGACAGGGAAGCACTGGAAACACCATATATTTT
v_gene: TRBV15; d_gene: TRBD1; j_gene: TRBJ2-7; abundance: NA; CDR3aa: CATSQDRASYEQYF; CDR3nt: TGTGCCACCAGTCAGGACAGGGCCTCCTACGAGCAGTACTTC
v_gene: TRBV4-2; d_gene: NA; j_gene: TRBJ1-6; abundance: NA; CDR3aa: CASSQEATAGSPLHF; CDR3nt: TGTGCCAGCAGCCAAGAAGCGACGGCCGGTTCACCCCTCCACTTT
v_gene: TRBV6-4; d_gene: NA; j_gene: TRBJ2-1; abundance: once; CDR3aa: CASSDSAGDYNEQFF; CDR3nt: TGTGCCAGCAGTGACTCGGCAGGGGACTACAATGAGCAGTTCTTC
v_gene: TRBV7-9; d_gene: TRBD1; j_gene: TRBJ1-5; abundance: NA; CDR3aa: CASTYPKDRSNQPQHF; CDR3nt: TGTGCCAGCACCTATCCGAAGGACAGGAGCAATCAGCCCCAGCATTTT
v_gene: TRBV21-1; d_gene: NA; j_gene: TRBJ2-5; abundance: once; CDR3aa: CASGTGALGTRETQYF; CDR3nt: TGTGCCAGCGGGACAGGGGCCCTCGGAACAAGAGAGACCCAGTACTTC
v_gene: TRBV9; d_gene: NA; j_gene: TRBJ2-5; abundance: NA; CDR3aa: CASSVAFRGTQETQYF; CDR3nt: TGTGCCAGCAGCGTAGCTTTCCGGGGAACCCAAGAGACCCAGTACTTC
v_gene: TRBV2; d_gene: NA; j_gene: TRBJ1-1; abundance: once; CDR3aa: CASSAEVVMNTEAFF; CDR3nt: TGTGCCAGCAGTGCAGAGGTGGTGATGAACACTGAAGCTTTCTTT
v_gene: TRBV20-1; d_gene: TRBD1; j_gene: TRBJ1-2; abundance: NA; CDR3aa: CSASGAQGAMDGYTF; CDR3nt: TGCAGTGCTAGTGGGGCACAGGGGGCGATGGATGGCTACACCTTC
v_gene: TRBV13; d_gene: NA; j_gene: TRBJ1-1; abundance: NA; CDR3aa: CASSLKMGTIEAFF; CDR3nt: TGTGCCAGCAGCCTAAAGATGGGGACGATTGAAGCTTTCTTT
v_gene: TRBV30; d_gene: NA; j_gene: TRBJ2-5; abundance: NA; CDR3aa: CAWSVLFPQETQYF; CDR3nt: TGTGCCTGGAGTGTACTGTTCCCTCAAGAGACCCAGTACTTC
v_gene: TRBV12-3/TRBV12-4; d_gene: NA; j_gene: TRBJ1-5; abundance: few; CDR3aa: CASSSVMSQPQHF; CDR3nt: TGTGCCAGCAGTTCCGTAATGAGTCAGCCCCAGCATTTT
v_gene: TRBV12-3/TRBV12-4; d_gene: NA; j_gene: TRBJ2-1; abundance: NA; CDR3aa: CASSSPQEEQFF; CDR3nt: TGTGCCAGCAGTTCCCCCCAGGAAGAGCAGTTCTTC